This TCR beta chain appears in the sequencing data of a study of T-cell reconstitution after alpha-beta-depleted transplantation in children. Germline V CDR1 and CDR2: SGHVS, FNYEAQ. This CDR3 contains 13 residues. The V end was cut by 6 bases, the J end by 0 bases, with 7 bases between. The study, taken as a whole, reports: Certain patients had high TCRbeta diversity at day 60, and it came from recipient T cells and thymic progenitors that survived. By about two months after transplant, alpha-beta T cells reportedly arose from several hundred graft clones that had expanded. Once a year had passed after transplant, T-cell counts and diversity came mostly from newly produced T cells.

In this sample, this clonotype turned up many times. The antigen is unknown. Preparing the TCRbeta library involved the use of unique molecular identifiers. TCRdb re-analysed the PCR reads in MiXCR, keeping a single row per CDR3 protein. The sample holds some 200,000 distinct CDR3 sequences, around 7.7% seen once. This specimen consisted of PBMCs, mostly from graft donor cells, obtained 360 days after TCRalphabeta/CD19-depleted stem cell transplant. This sequence was found in a male patient between 2 and 15 years old who had a stem cell transplant for acute myeloid leukemia, so the T cells may come from the graft donor. The chain carries TRBV7-6 and TRBJ2-3; D remains ambiguous. Here the CDR3 reads CASRPDSTDTQYF. As DNA, the CDR3 is TGTGCCAGCAGACCAGACAGCACAGATACGCAGTATTTT.